This T cell receptor beta chain was identified in a study of identical twins. Overall study findings and caveats: Twins showed weaker excess sharing in their beta out-of-frame sequences. Sequences that were out-of-frame, alpha and twin-shared displayed an excess of low generation probability. Whereas memory repertoires showed no such difference, abundant cord blood beta clonotypes carried fewer insertions.

The CDR3 spans 15 residues. Germline CDR1 reads SGHRS; CDR2 reads YFSETQ. V dropped 0 bases and J dropped 0 bases, with 6 bases sitting between them. In TCRdb, the 5' RACE reads were re-called with MiXCR into one record per CDR3 protein. The sample lists approximately 620,000 distinct CDR3 sequences, 8.6% seen once, with 0.75% to 1% in the top ten. With respect to this clonotype: What it binds is not known.

Separately, the same data were catalogued under a study of yellow fever vaccine responses in identical twins.

The chain is built from TRBV5-1 and TRBJ2-2; the D is unclear. This sequence was found in a woman younger than 30 in good health. Sequencing was done on a sample of PBMCs. The CDR3 DNA reads TGCGCCAGCAGCTTGGCCAGGACGAACACCGGGGAGCTGTTTTTT. It encodes CASSLARTNTGELFF. Supplemented by reference TRBV5-1 and TRBJ2-2, the full variable domain reads KAGVTQTPRYLIKTRGQQVTLSCSPISGHRSVSWYQQTPGQGLQFLFEYFSETQRNKGNFPGRFSGRQFSNSRSEMNVSTLELGDSALYLCASSLARTNTGELFFGEGSRLTVL.